The entry that follows covers one T cell receptor beta chain sequence. Its target is unknown. This specimen belongs to a study of cytomegalovirus exposure and HLA in healthy donors. The primer mix had 60 Vbeta and 13 Jbeta primers. Assay used: immunoSEQ multiplex PCR; TCRdb lists only in-frame clones, some missing. The data show about 70,000 clones, 55% to 75% seen once. Study-level points and caveats: Judged likely to be a sequencing artifact was a cluster of highly shared sequence variants. The study listed under 200 cytomegalovirus-associated TCR beta chains.

The V gene end was trimmed by 2 bases and the J gene end by 4 bases; junction bases not matched to a gene: 5. Germline V gives CDR1 SGHTA, CDR2 FQGNSA. This CDR3 comprises 15 residues. The chain has TRBV7-2 and TRBJ2-5; the match to TRBD1 covers 9 bases. The clonotype comes from a man aged 35 to 55 in good health and CMV-seropositive. Sequencing input: PBMCs. The CDR3 nucleotides are TGTGCCAGCAGCTTACAGACAGGGGGAGGAGAGACCCAGTACTTC. Protein product: CASSLQTGGGETQYF.